This T cell receptor beta chain was found in a study of patients and donors after allogeneic stem cell transplantation. TCRdb reprocessed the RT-PCR reads via MiXCR and lists one record per CDR3 protein. Of about 230,000 distinct CDR3 sequences listed, 13% to 15% are singletons. In its sample, this clonotype was seen a few times. V shed 0 bases and J shed 4 bases, with 14 bases lying between them. Germline CDR1 reads SGHRS; CDR2 reads YFSETQ. The CDR3 has 17 amino acids. V usage is TRBV5-1 and J usage is TRBJ1-6, with D perhaps TRBD1 (5 bases). Material: blood, either unsorted or a sorted T cell fraction (not recorded which). This receptor was identified in a human donor who was either an allogeneic HSCT recipient or a stem cell or donor lymphocyte infusion donor (not recorded which). It is not recorded whose cells these are; they may come from a transplant donor. The CDR3 region is CASSLDPQGSYNSPLHF. The CDR3, as DNA: TGCGCCAGCAGCTTGGACCCCCAGGGTTCTTATAATTCACCCCTCCACTTT.